This TCR beta chain was obtained from a study of T cell changes during pregnancy in multiple sclerosis. Germline V lookup: CDR1 SNHLY, CDR2 FYNNEI. This CDR3 is 12 amino acids long. Trimming left V 6 bases short and J 6 bases short, with 12 bases between. TCRdb's copy holds only in-frame clones and misses some; the assay was immunoSEQ multiplex PCR. The sample lists around 31,000 clones, about 93% occurring once. The clonotype comes from a female donor with multiple sclerosis, enrolled in a pregnancy study. This sequence joins TRBV2 and TRBJ2-7; weak D call: TRBD2 (5 bases). The sample consisted of CD4+ T cells from peripheral blood mononuclear cells, taken in the second trimester of pregnancy. CDR3 nucleotide sequence: TGTGCCAGCAGGCCGTTTGCGGGCGAGCAGTACTTC. Translating it yields CASRPFAGEQYF. The variable domain in full, with the rest retrieved from reference TRBV2 and TRBJ2-7, is EPEVTQTPSHQVTQMGQEVILRCVPISNHLYFYWYRQILGQKVEFLVSFYNNEISEKSEIFDDQFSVERPDGSNFTLKIRSTKLEDSAMYFCASRPFAGEQYFGPGTRLTVT.